This TCR beta chain was identified during a study of PD-1 blockade in classical Hodgkin lymphoma (dated by TCRdb to about 2020). Describing the broader study: Nivolumab dosing was 3 mg/kg intravenously every 2 weeks, continuing until either disease progression or unacceptable toxicity. The study used CyTOF and TCR beta sequencing to define a peripheral blood immune signature of response to PD-1 blockade in classical Hodgkin lymphoma. Study-level results and caveats: Newly diagnosed patients were reported to have lower baseline TCR diversity than healthy donors, and relapsed/refractory patients were reported to have lower baseline TCR diversity still. CD4+ but not CD8+ TCR diversity rose significantly by C4D1 (p=0.0027 vs p=0.16), most apparent in complete responders (p=0.02). The study was limited to a single clinical trial cohort, and causes of repertoire differences, possibly disease activity or prior therapy, remained undefined. Baseline diversity similar to that of newly diagnosed patients was observed in trial patients achieving complete response, whereas significantly lower diversity was observed in partial responders and progressors. Diversity was lower in patients who began nivolumab less than 1 year after ASCT, so these patients were left out of later analyses to avoid confounding by immune reconstitution.

In the paper's terms, the time point label means: cycle 4 day 1 (C4D1), after 6 weeks of nivolumab. All trial patients had relapsed after autologous stem cell transplantation, with cohorts A, B and C differing in prior brentuximab vedotin exposure. The trial cohort was composed of approximately 56 patients with relapsed/refractory classical Hodgkin lymphoma, for whom complete response, partial response or progressive disease was recorded as best overall response. Single-agent nivolumab was administered to trial patients in the multi-cohort phase II CheckMate 205 trial. An independent review committee assessed best overall response by applying the 2007 International Working Group response criteria. PBMCs from the trial were collected at three points: immediately before nivolumab initiation (C1D1), and during therapy at cycle 2 day 1 and cycle 4 day 1. Peripheral blood was collected in 8 mL Vacutainer Cell Preparation Tubes, from which PBMCs were isolated by centrifugation and then cryopreserved.

Genomic DNA was extracted with the Qiagen DNeasy kit from unsorted PBMCs and from negatively selected CD4+ and CD8+ fractions. TCR beta CDR3 regions were amplified by immunoSEQ multiplex PCR using primers annealing to V and J segments. A synthetic immune receptor repertoire was used to minimize amplification bias, and remaining bias was computationally removed after sequencing. In the original analysis: Custom Python scripts were used to quantify repertoire diversity as the Shannon entropy index. Unsorted, CD4+ and CD8+ repertoires were analyzed separately, except in combined analyses where CD4+ and CD8+ sequences were merged in silico. Clonal expansion was defined as a frequency increase of at least 2-fold after treatment compared with C1D1, and clones undetected at baseline were assigned a pseudocount of 0.5. Clones with 0 or 1 copy at C1D1 were defined as singleton clones, while clones with 2 or more copies were defined as non-singleton clones. Clones expanded in unsorted samples were labelled as CD4+, CD8+ or unknown by matching protein sequences in sorted samples from the same patient. Wilcoxon tests on paired samples were used to test changes in diversity from C1D1 to C4D1. TCRdb stores this immuneACCESS table with in-frame sequences only. Part of the clones is absent; in the studies checked, under half of the shortfall reflects unresolved V genes, and no reason is known for the rest. V and J calls and clone size are as listed in that table; D and trimming were resolved from the DNA. Recorded for this sample are about 24,000 clones; 70% to 85% of them occurred a single time. In total, the top ten clones hold 22% of the sample.

To note about this clone: Its specific antigen is unknown. One base away there is no much larger clone; base qualities are not given.

Sequenced here: peripheral blood mononuclear cells (PBMCs), sampled before the fourth cycle of nivolumab. This clonotype was obtained from a human donor with classical Hodgkin lymphoma.

The DNA is TGTGCCAGCAGCCCCGGGACAGGGGGTTACGAGCAGTACTTC. It is translated as CASSPGTGGYEQYF. The chain was built from TRBV7-2 and TRBJ2-7, with 11 central nucleotides matching TRBD1. The CDR3, from cysteine to phenylalanine, totals 14 residues. The sequence is cut down to CDR3 DNA, 42 bases in frame from base 1. Trimming leaves V shorter by 5 bases and J shorter by 4 bases, with the junction holding 4 bases beyond the gene matches. Via the germline V gene, CDR1 is SGHTA and CDR2 FQGNSA.